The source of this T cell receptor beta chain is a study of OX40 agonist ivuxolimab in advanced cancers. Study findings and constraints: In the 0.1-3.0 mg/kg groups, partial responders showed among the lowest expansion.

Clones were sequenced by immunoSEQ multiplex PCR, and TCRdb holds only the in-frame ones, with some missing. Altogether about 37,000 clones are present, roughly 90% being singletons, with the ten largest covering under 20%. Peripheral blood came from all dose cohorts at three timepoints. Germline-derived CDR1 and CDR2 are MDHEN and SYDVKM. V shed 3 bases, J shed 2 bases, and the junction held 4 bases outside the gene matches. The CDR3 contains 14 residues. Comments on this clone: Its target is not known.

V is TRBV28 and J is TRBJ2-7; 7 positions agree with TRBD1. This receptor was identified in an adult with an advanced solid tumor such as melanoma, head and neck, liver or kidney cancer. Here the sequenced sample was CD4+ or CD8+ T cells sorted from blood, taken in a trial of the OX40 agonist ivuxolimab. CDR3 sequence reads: CASSFTGVTYEQYF. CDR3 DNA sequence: TGTGCCAGCAGTTTTACAGGGGTTACCTACGAGCAGTACTTC.